This record concerns one TCR beta chain sequence. The data stem from a study of blood T cell repertoires in COVID-19. About the research overall: The United States, Italy and Spain supplied acute and convalescent COVID-19 samples. The analysed material was cDNA or gDNA that came from T cells, B-cell-depleted T cells, or PBMCs.

Authors' processing steps: Nucleated cell number was recorded as an estimate derived from reference gene primer amplification. The repertoire was sequenced with immunoSEQ multiplex PCR; TCRdb's copy has only in-frame clones and lacks some. V and J calls plus clone size are reproduced from that table; the DNA served to infer D and trimming. The sample lists 300,000 to 350,000 clones; 90% were seen once. Germline-derived CDR1 and CDR2 are SQVTM and ANQGSEA. CDR3 length: 14 residues. V shed 3 bases and J 6 bases; nucleotides not matched to a gene: 6. The chain couples TRBV29-1 to TRBJ2-1, with 9 bases fitting TRBD2. The source is a woman aged 30 to 39 with COVID-19, enrolled during active disease. Sequenced material: peripheral blood. The CDR3 DNA sequence: TGCAGCGTTGACTTAGCGGGAGTGTCCAATGAGCAGTTCTTC. Translating it yields CSVDLAGVSNEQFF.